The 10 T cell receptor beta chains in this list originate from one sample, sequenced in a study of control samples from healthy donors and cancer patients. Only in-frame clones appear in the TCRdb table, and some are missing; sequencing was by immunoSEQ multiplex PCR. The sample shows 95,000 to 150,000 clones, around 87% of them seen only once. The sequencing input was blood. The receptor set was obtained from a man between 60 and 75 years old in good health.

The chain couples TRBV28 to TRBJ1-2, with TRBD1 matching 8 bases. The CDR3 runs 15 residues. With 2 bases clipped from V and 8 bases from J, the junction kept 10 bases outside the gene matches. CDR1 and CDR2 from the germline V gene are MDHEN and SYDVKM. As DNA, the CDR3 is TGTGCCAGCAGTTTACCCCTTTGGACAGGGCAGGGCTACACCTTC. As protein: CASSLPLWTGQGYTF.

A few counts support this clone. This chain links TRBV7-8 with TRBJ2-3, with D possibly matching TRBD2 (5 bases). CDR1 and CDR2 from the germline V gene are SGHVS and FQNEAQ. Deletions cut 5 bases from V and 3 bases from J, with 15 bases between. The CDR3 extends over 15 amino acids. Written as DNA, the CDR3 is TGTGCCAGCAGCCCCGTTCTAAAGCGGACAGATACGCAGTATTTT. It yields the protein CASSPVLKRTDTQYF.

The rearrangement uses TRBV4-2 and TRBJ2-1, with D unclear. Between the trimmed V and J ends, which lost 0 bases and 4 bases, there was a span of 4 bases. CDR1 is LGHNA and CDR2 is YNFKEQ in the germline V gene. CDR3 length: 13 residues. CDR3 sequence reads: CASSQDSYNEQFF. For the CDR3, the DNA is TGTGCCAGCAGCCAAGACAGTTACAATGAGCAGTTCTTC.

V and J are TRBV12-3 or TRBV12-4 and TRBJ1-6; D gene uncertain. CDR3 size: 12 residues. The V end was cut by 3 bases, the J end by 10 bases, with 7 bases between. The CDR3 protein is CASSFLRSPLHF. The CDR3 DNA reads as TGTGCCAGCAGTTTTCTTAGGTCACCCCTCCACTTT.

The chain uses TRBV3-1 (or the pseudogene TRBV3-2) and TRBJ1-2; tentative D call: TRBD1 (5 bases). V dropped 0 bases and J dropped 4 bases, with 9 bases sitting between them. Germline V gene lookup returns CDR1 LGHDT and CDR2 YNNKEL (reference sequence). The CDR3 consists of 14 residues. The CDR3 loop reads CASSQDSGFYGYTF. The CDR3 bases are TGTGCCAGCAGCCAAGATTCAGGGTTCTATGGCTACACCTTC.

The gene calls are TRBV19 and TRBJ2-7; D possibly corresponds to TRBD2 (6 bases). From germline, CDR1 is LNHDA and CDR2 SQIVND (reference sequence). V lost 7 bases, J lost 2 bases, and 18 bases lay in between. The length of the CDR3 is 15 residues. CDR3 protein: CASTPRRGSPYEQYF. CDR3 bases: TGTGCCAGTACCCCGCGGAGGGGTTCTCCCTACGAGCAGTACTTC.

The chain has TRBV11-2 and TRBJ2-7; TRBD1 agrees at 7 bases. This CDR3 has 15 amino acids. The V gene end was trimmed by 5 bases and the J gene end by 3 bases; junction bases not matched to a gene: 10. Germline CDR1 SGHAT, CDR2 FQNNGV. CDR3 sequence reads: CASSKRDSSSYEQYF. Here the CDR3 DNA reads TGTGCCAGCAGCAAACGGGACAGTTCTAGCTACGAGCAGTACTTC.

The chain employs TRBV7-2 and TRBJ1-6; D ambiguous. This CDR3 has 11 amino acids. Germline V gene data show CDR1 as SGHTA and CDR2 as FQGNSA. V was pared by 2 bases and J by 7 bases, with 0 bases between. This chain's CDR3 is CASSLNSPLHF. The CDR3 DNA reads TGTGCCAGCAGCTTAAATTCACCCCTCCACTTT.

CDR3 nucleotide sequence: TGTGCCAGCATTCCGCTTGGGACAGGTTACACTGAAGCTTTCTTT. Translation: CASIPLGTGYTEAFF. This chain links TRBV25-1 with TRBJ1-1, with 8 bases that match TRBD1. Germline values: CDR1 MGHDK, CDR2 SYGVNS. Trimming at V came to 7 bases and at J to 3 bases, leaving 10 bases not matched to a gene. The CDR3 has 15 residues.

The V gene is TRBV6-5, the J gene TRBJ2-2; 12 bases fit TRBD1. Germline CDR1 MNHEY, CDR2 SVGAGI. Losses at the gene ends were 6 bases for V and 10 bases for J; bases not matched to a gene: 3. The CDR3 covers 13 residues. In DNA form, the CDR3 reads TGTGCCAGCAGGGGGACAGGGGGCGCGGAGCTGTTTTTT. Its protein product is CASRGTGGAELFF.